This is a list of T cell receptor beta chains from one sample in a study of blood T cell repertoires in COVID-19. Libraries were prepared by immunoSEQ multiplex PCR; TCRdb keeps only in-frame clonotypes and omits some of them. The data contain over 60,000 clones, about 80% of them singletons. The sequenced sample was peripheral blood. Source of these receptors: a human donor in a cohort sampled during active COVID-19. The CDR3 runs from the conserved cysteine through the conserved F or W. D genes are given only for firm matches. Size is omitted from some rows. Given values are once, few, many or a class for expanded clones.

TRBD2	TRBV6-5	14	TRBJ2-2	NA	CASYRLGGSGELFF	TGTGCCAGCTACCGACTGGGGGGGTCCGGGGAGCTGTTTTTT
NA	TRBV11-2	15	TRBJ1-4	NA	CASSPRGATNEKLFF	TGTGCCAGCAGTCCTAGGGGTGCAACTAATGAAAAACTGTTTTTT
NA	TRBV5-1	16	TRBJ2-5	once	CASSGGTAIRGETQYF	TGCGCCAGCAGCGGGGGGACGGCCATCCGGGGAGAGACCCAGTACTTC
NA	TRBV7-2	14	TRBJ1-2	NA	CASSLSTTHPGYTF	TGTGCCAGCAGCTTATCAACGACACATCCTGGCTACACCTTC
NA	TRBV6-5	14	TRBJ1-1	NA	CASNSQEGSTEAFF	TGTGCCAGCAACTCCCAGGAGGGAAGCACTGAAGCTTTCTTT
TRBD2	TRBV19	14	TRBJ2-7	NA	CASREREFLGEQYF	TGTGCCAGTAGGGAGCGGGAGTTCCTGGGCGAGCAGTACTTC
NA	TRBV7-2	16	TRBJ1-4	NA	CASSLDSGLANEKLFF	TGTGCCAGCAGCTTAGATTCGGGTCTGGCTAATGAAAAACTGTTTTTT
NA	TRBV2	13	TRBJ1-3	NA	CASGGSSGNTIYF	TGTGCCAGCGGCGGTAGCTCTGGAAACACCATATATTTT
TRBD2	TRBV5-4	12	TRBJ2-1	once	CASSRTRNEQFF	TGTGCCAGCAGCCGGACTAGGAATGAGCAGTTCTTC
TRBD1	TRBV30	15	TRBJ1-2	NA	CAWKRDRFTNYGYTF	TGTGCCTGGAAAAGGGACAGATTTACTAACTATGGCTACACCTTC
TRBD1	TRBV29-1	13	TRBJ2-7	NA	CSVEGTGRYEQYF	TGCAGCGTGGAAGGGACAGGGCGCTACGAGCAGTACTTC
NA	TRBV30	16	TRBJ2-6	once	CAWSNTGPSGANVLTF	TGTGCCTGGAGTAATACAGGGCCCTCTGGGGCCAACGTCCTGACTTTC
TRBD1	TRBV2	13	TRBJ2-5	once	CASRSGQQETQYF	TGTGCCAGCAGGTCGGGACAGCAAGAGACCCAGTACTTC
NA	TRBV5-1	15	TRBJ2-1	NA	CASSLLSAGYNEQFF	TGCGCCAGCAGCTTGCTATCCGCGGGGTACAATGAGCAGTTCTTC
TRBD1	TRBV11-3	14	TRBJ2-1	NA	CASSLDRDYNEQFF	TGTGCCAGCAGCTTGGACAGGGACTACAATGAGCAGTTCTTC
TRBD1	TRBV4-3	14	TRBJ1-2	NA	CASSQDRGYYGYTF	TGCGCCAGCAGCCAAGACAGGGGGTACTATGGCTACACCTTC
TRBD1	TRBV7-6	11	TRBJ2-7	NA	CASSQRGQQYF	TGTGCCAGCAGCCAAAGGGGGCAGCAGTACTTC
NA	TRBV7-2	13	TRBJ2-7	NA	CASSLTRSREQYF	TGTGCCAGCAGCTTGACACGGTCGAGAGAGCAGTACTTC
TRBD1	TRBV30	15	TRBJ1-4	NA	CAWSGTGGLLEKLFF	TGTGCCTGGAGTGGGACAGGGGGCCTCCTTGAAAAACTGTTTTTT
NA	TRBV4-3	15	TRBJ1-1	NA	CASSQEVGGTHEAFF	TGCGCCAGCAGCCAAGAGGTCGGGGGGACCCACGAAGCTTTCTTT
TRBD2	TRBV28	16	TRBJ2-7	NA	CASNGGILAVLNEQYF	TGTGCCAGCAACGGGGGTATACTAGCGGTTCTGAACGAGCAGTACTTC
TRBD1	TRBV24-1	17	TRBJ2-1	NA	CATSDPAGTGENNEQFF	TGTGCCACCAGTGATCCGGCAGGGACAGGGGAGAACAATGAGCAGTTCTTC
TRBD2	TRBV5-1	16	TRBJ2-5	NA	CASSLSPSGGQETQYF	TGCGCCAGCAGCTTGTCCCCTAGCGGGGGTCAAGAGACCCAGTACTTC
TRBD1	TRBV19	12	TRBJ1-3	NA	CASSRGDGTIYF	TGTGCCAGTAGCAGGGGGGATGGCACCATATATTTT
NA	TRBV5-1	14	TRBJ2-7	NA	CASSSASVSYEQYF	TGCGCCAGCAGCTCGGCTAGCGTCTCCTACGAGCAGTACTTC
TRBD2	TRBV28	15	TRBJ2-1	once	CASSFTLAGYNEQFF	TGTGCCAGCAGTTTCACACTAGCGGGGTACAATGAGCAGTTCTTC
NA	TRBV5-6	14	TRBJ2-7	few	CASSLVAETYEQYF	TGTGCCAGCAGCTTGGTAGCGGAGACCTACGAGCAGTACTTC
TRBD1	TRBV5-1	16	TRBJ1-6	NA	CASSLQGESYNSPLHF	TGCGCCAGCAGCTTACAGGGGGAGTCCTATAATTCACCCCTCCACTTT
TRBD1	TRBV11-2	16	TRBJ2-6	NA	CASSWGQRSGANVLTF	TGTGCCAGCAGCTGGGGACAGAGATCTGGGGCCAACGTCCTGACTTTC
NA	TRBV7-2	16	TRBJ2-1	NA	CASRTTALLAYNEQFF	TGTGCCAGCAGAACCACAGCCCTACTGGCATACAATGAGCAGTTCTTC
NA	TRBV30	14	TRBJ2-1	NA	CAWSPSSSYNEQFF	TGTGCCTGGAGTCCCTCGAGCTCCTACAATGAGCAGTTCTTC
NA	TRBV7-2	14	TRBJ2-7	NA	CASSEDFSSYEQYF	TGTGCCAGCAGTGAGGATTTTAGCTCCTACGAGCAGTACTTC
NA	TRBV7-9	13	TRBJ1-6	many	CASSQQGGSPLHF	TGTGCCAGCAGCCAACAGGGTGGTTCACCCCTCCACTTT
NA	TRBV12-3/TRBV12-4	13	TRBJ1-5	medium-sized	CASSNSLGSPQHF	TGTGCCAGCAGTAACTCACTAGGGTCGCCCCAGCATTTT